This T cell receptor (beta chain) was sequenced during a study of blood T cell repertoires in COVID-19. This CDR3 comprises 15 residues. Per germline, CDR1 LGHNA and CDR2 YNFKEQ. V lost 3 bases, J lost 10 bases, and 9 bases stayed unmatched. Participants were aged 18 to 89 years from roughly 26 US areas. The study assigned cohorts using participant-reported clinical history. In the original workflow: Amplification from reference gene primers served as the basis for estimated nucleated cell counts. Here immunoSEQ multiplex PCR was the method, and the copy in TCRdb shows in-frame clones only, minus some. Clonal size and the V and J genes are those of that table, whereas D and trimming came from the DNA. The table has 200,000 to 250,000 clones, about 87% seen once.

The source is a woman between 50 and 59 years old who had recovered from COVID-19. The sample was PBMCs or T cells enriched from blood (not recorded which). The V call is TRBV4-2, the J call TRBJ2-1, with 10 positions matching TRBD1. CDR3 DNA: TGTGCCAGCAGCCAGGGGCGGGGGACAGGGGAGGAGCAGTTCTTC. Encoded protein: CASSQGRGTGEEQFF.